This TCR beta chain stems from a study of blood T cell repertoires in COVID-19. Study summary: The United States, Italy and Spain provided the acute and convalescent COVID-19 samples.

Sequenced by immunoSEQ multiplex PCR; TCRdb stores in-frame clones only, minus some. The table records 40,000 to 45,000 clones, 92% of them present only once. Material for sequencing was peripheral blood. The sequence came from a human donor in a cohort sampled during active COVID-19.

The DNA for the CDR3 is TGTGCCAGCACCGTCCACTCGGGGGGCACAGATACGCAGTATTTT. As protein: CASTVHSGGTDTQYF. The chain combines TRBV6-5 with TRBJ2-3; TRBD2 might be the D (6 bases). Trimming shortened V by 7 bases and J by 1 base, and 15 bases separated the two germline ends. The CDR3 contains 15 residues. Germline values: CDR1 MNHEY, CDR2 SVGAGI.